These 20 T cell receptor beta chains originate from one sample sequenced in a study of PD-1 blockade in classical Hodgkin lymphoma. Assay: immunoSEQ multiplex PCR; the TCRdb copy retains only in-frame clones and omits some. The table lists 40,000 to 45,000 clones, over 70% of them singletons, with about a fifth in the top ten. All trial patients relapsed after autologous stem cell transplantation. The specimen comprised peripheral blood mononuclear cells (PBMCs), sampled at baseline. The origin of the receptors is a human donor with classical Hodgkin lymphoma.

This clone turned up a few times. Other DNA sequences in this specimen translate into the identical CDR3. The chain combines TRBV15 with TRBJ1-3; D is possibly TRBD1 (5 bases). Germline CDR1 LNHNV, CDR2 YYDKDF (reference sequence). Trimming took off 0 bases at V and 2 bases at J, with 8 bases between the two ends. CDR3 size: 15 residues. The CDR3 reads CATSRDRDPGNTIYF. The CDR3 nucleotides read TGTGCCACCAGCAGAGACAGGGACCCTGGAAACACCATATATTTT.

This clone was detected only a few times. The rearrangement joins TRBV7-9 to TRBJ2-7; D not resolved. Germline values: CDR1 SEHNR, CDR2 FQNEAQ (reference sequence). Deletions cut 1 base from V and 7 bases from J, with 8 bases between. This CDR3 has 12 amino acids. CDR3 residues: CASSLGTEEQYF. CDR3 coding DNA: TGTGCCAGCAGCTTAGGCACAGAGGAGCAGTACTTC.

The chain carries TRBV18 and TRBJ1-1; unclear D gene. Looked up from germline, CDR1 is KGHSH and CDR2 is LQKENI. The CDR3 has 16 residues. V lost 3 bases and J 3 bases, leaving 17 bases between the germline ends. The CDR3 DNA is TGTGCCAGCTCACCGTTTTTTTCCCGGCCGGACACTGAAGCTTTCTTT. Translated, it gives CASSPFFSRPDTEAFF.

This chain joins TRBV7-8 and TRBJ1-5; D is unresolved. Germline loops: CDR1 SGHVS, CDR2 FQNEAQ. The CDR3 runs to 16 residues. Trimming shortened V by 5 bases and J by 2 bases, and 16 bases separated the two germline ends. The CDR3 sequence is CASSPGRETGNQPQHF. CDR3 DNA: TGTGCCAGCAGCCCGGGTCGGGAAACGGGCAATCAGCCCCAGCATTTT.

The chain has TRBV5-1 and TRBJ1-1, with D perhaps matching TRBD1 (5 bases). Germline V gene data show CDR1 as SGHRS and CDR2 as YFSETQ. The V and J ends lost 9 bases and 0 bases respectively, with 15 bases between them. The CDR3 runs 14 residues. The CDR3 sequence is CATRGGIMNTEAFF. DNA of the CDR3: TGCGCCACCCGGGGGGGGATCATGAACACTGAAGCTTTCTTT.

V is TRBV19 and J is TRBJ1-3, with unresolved D. The CDR3 totals 14 residues. V was clipped by 5 bases and J by 7 bases, with 15 bases between them. The germline V gene has CDR1 LNHDA and CDR2 SQIVND (reference sequence). CDR3 residues: CASSPRSGENTIYF. The DNA for the CDR3 is TGTGCCAGTAGTCCAAGATCTGGAGAGAACACCATATATTTT.

The J gene is TRBJ1-6, the V gene TRBV29-1; D unclear. With 3 bases removed from V and 0 bases from J, the gap between germline ends came to 12 bases. Per germline, CDR1 SQVTM and CDR2 ANQGSEA. CDR3 size: 16 residues. This CDR3 reads CSVDPQVCSYNSPLHF. The CDR3 nucleotides read TGCAGCGTTGACCCCCAGGTCTGCTCCTATAATTCACCCCTCCACTTT.

The chain combines TRBV10-3 with TRBJ1-5; D is possibly TRBD1 (5 bases). CDR1 is ENHRY and CDR2 is SYGVKD in the germline V gene. V was cut by 4 bases and J by 3 bases, with 10 bases left in between. The CDR3 consists of 14 residues. CDR3 region: CAISGGVANQPQHF. The CDR3 DNA follows: TGTGCCATCAGTGGAGGGGTGGCCAATCAGCCCCAGCATTTT.

The chain carries TRBV27 and TRBJ2-6; 9 positions match TRBD2. In germline, CDR1 is MNHEY, CDR2 SMNVEV (reference sequence). The length of the CDR3 is 15 residues. Trimming removed 6 bases from V and 3 bases from J; junction bases left unmatched: 3. CDR3 region: CASSQAGGGANVLTF. For the CDR3, the DNA is TGTGCCAGCAGCCAAGCGGGGGGTGGGGCCAACGTCCTGACTTTC.

The V and J genes are TRBV6-1 and TRBJ1-4; a possible D gene is TRBD1 (5 bases). V shed 2 bases and J shed 1 base, with 14 bases lying between them. The CDR3 has 17 residues. Germline CDR1 is MNHNS and CDR2 is SASEGT. The CDR3 DNA reads TGTGCCAGCAGTGAAACTTCGGGACGGCAAACTAATGAAAAACTGTTTTTT. Amino acids: CASSETSGRQTNEKLFF.

The rearrangement joins TRBV4-2 to TRBJ1-1; the D is unclear. In germline, CDR1 is LGHNA, CDR2 YNFKEQ. This CDR3 contains 14 residues. The germline V and J ends were trimmed by 0 bases and 7 bases, with 12 bases remaining between them. Here the CDR3 DNA reads TGTGCCAGCAGCCAAGATCTGAGGCGCGTTGAAGCTTTCTTT. Encoded protein: CASSQDLRRVEAFF.

The rearrangement uses TRBV19 and TRBJ2-1, with TRBD2 matching over 11 bases. The CDR3 spans 16 residues. Germline V lookup: CDR1 LNHDA, CDR2 SQIVND (reference sequence). Trimming cost V 10 bases and J 6 bases; bases outside gene matches: 14. The CDR3 nucleotides read TGTGCCACGACAGGGGAAACTAGCGGGAGTTCCAATGAGCAGTTCTTC. It specifies CATTGETSGSSNEQFF.

This chain joins TRBV27 and TRBJ1-4, with D hard to call. Germline assignment: CDR1 MNHEY and CDR2 SMNVEV (reference sequence). This CDR3 is 14 amino acids long. With 6 bases removed from V and 5 bases from J, the gap between germline ends came to 13 bases. The CDR3 region is CASSFRPLNEKLFF. The CDR3, as DNA: TGTGCCAGCAGCTTCAGGCCCTTAAATGAAAAACTGTTTTTT.

This clone was counted a single time. The V gene is TRBV6-5, the J gene TRBJ1-1; D is possibly TRBD1 (5 bases). CDR3 size: 13 residues. Per the germline V gene, CDR1 is MNHEY and CDR2 is SVGAGI. The V and J ends lost 6 bases and 0 bases respectively, with 8 bases between them. CDR3 in amino acids: CASSPGLNTEAFF. In nucleotides, the CDR3 is TGTGCCAGCAGCCCGGGACTGAACACTGAAGCTTTCTTT.

This chain joins TRBV30 and TRBJ2-7, with D perhaps given as TRBD1 or TRBD2 (6 bases each). The CDR3 covers 12 residues. V lost 4 bases and J 3 bases, leaving 10 bases between the germline ends. Germline V lookup: CDR1 GTSNPN, CDR2 SVGIG (reference sequence). This CDR3 is CAWMEGGYEQYF. The CDR3 bases are TGTGCCTGGATGGAGGGGGGCTACGAGCAGTACTTC.

The chain uses TRBV7-3 and TRBJ2-3; D is possibly TRBD2 (5 bases). V lost 1 base and J lost 3, with 11 bases in between. CDR1 is SGHTA and CDR2 is FQGTGA in the germline V gene. CDR3 length equals 15 residues. The CDR3 nucleotides are TGTGCCAGCAGCTTAATGGGAGCGTCAACAGATACGCAGTATTTT. Translation: CASSLMGASTDTQYF.

In its sample, this clone was seen a few times. The chain combines TRBV5-4 with TRBJ1-1; D remains ambiguous. Germline V gene lookup returns CDR1 SGHNT and CDR2 YYREEE (reference sequence). This CDR3 has 15 amino acids. Trimming shortened V by 1 base and J by 0 bases, and 10 bases separated the two germline ends. The CDR3 is CASSLSSLLNTEAFF. The CDR3, as DNA: TGTGCCAGCAGCTTGAGTTCGTTATTGAACACTGAAGCTTTCTTT.

This clone was seen ten or more times. The chain is built from TRBV28 and TRBJ2-7; a possible D gene is TRBD2 (5 bases). This CDR3 has 14 amino acids. Germline V gene lookup returns CDR1 MDHEN and CDR2 SYDVKM. V lost 1 base and J 6 bases, leaving 13 bases between the germline ends. In DNA, the CDR3 is TGTGCCAGCAGTTTATTCGGCACCCGGGGCGAGCAGTACTTC. Amino acid sequence: CASSLFGTRGEQYF. Full variable domain (outside the CDR3, taken from reference TRBV28 and TRBJ2-7): DVKVTQSSRYLVKRTGEKVFLECVQDMDHENMFWYRQDPGLGLRLIYFSYDVKMKEKGDIPEGYSVSREKKERFSLILESASTNQTSMYLCASSLFGTRGEQYFGPGTRLTVT.

V is TRBV19 and J is TRBJ2-1; TRBD1 might be the D (5 bases). CDR3 length equals 14 residues. The V gene's germline CDR1 is LNHDA and CDR2 SQIVND (reference sequence). V lost 5 bases and J 4 bases, leaving 12 bases between the germline ends. CDR3 bases: TGTGCCAGTAGTCCAGGGCGAGAATACAATGAGCAGTTCTTC. This translates into CASSPGREYNEQFF.

This chain connects TRBV7-2 to TRBJ2-1; D gene ambiguous. The CDR3 covers 11 residues. Trimming left V 5 bases short and J 7 bases short, with 6 bases between. Germline V CDR1 and CDR2: SGHTA, FQGNSA. The CDR3 region is CASSPRNEQFF. The CDR3 DNA reads as TGTGCCAGCAGCCCTAGAAATGAGCAGTTCTTC.